These 8 T cell receptor beta chains were sequenced from one sample in a study of control samples from healthy donors and cancer patients. TCRdb keeps only in-frame clones here, not all; method: immunoSEQ multiplex PCR. This sample carries about 410,000 clones, around 90% of them seen once, and the ten largest clones take around 6.5%. Sequencing was carried out using PBMCs. The receptor set was obtained from a man aged 40-49 years with head and neck cancer.

CDR3 in DNA: TGCGCCAGCAGCCAAGGACTAGCGGGGGGAGAGCAGTTCTTC. Translated: CASSQGLAGGEQFF. The genes are TRBV4-1 and TRBJ2-1, with 13 bases matching TRBD2. The J segment lost 10 bases and the V segment lost 1 base, leaving 1 base of the junction unmatched. Germline-derived CDR1 and CDR2 are MGHRA and YSYEKL. The length of the CDR3 is 14 residues.

The sample holds one count of this clone. Other DNA sequences of this sample code for an identical CDR3. The chain uses TRBV5-1 and TRBJ2-7, with unresolved D. The CDR3 is made up of 13 amino acids. Germline loops: CDR1 SGHRS, CDR2 YFSETQ. Trimming removed 0 bases at V and 3 bases at J, with 7 bases between. The CDR3: CASSLAGVYEQYF. The CDR3 DNA reads TGCGCCAGCAGCTTGGCCGGAGTCTACGAGCAGTACTTC.

The chain is built from TRBV27 and TRBJ2-6, with D perhaps TRBD1 (5 bases). Germline V gives CDR1 MNHEY, CDR2 SMNVEV (reference sequence). V shed 6 bases and J shed 4 bases, with 10 bases lying between them. This CDR3 comprises 14 residues. CDR3 in amino acids: CASSRAGGANVLTF. The CDR3 DNA follows: TGTGCCAGCAGCAGGGCTGGGGGGGCCAACGTCCTGACTTTC.

The gene calls are TRBV30 and TRBJ2-7; D tentatively fits TRBD1 or TRBD2 (5 bases each). CDR1 is GTSNPN and CDR2 is SVGIG in the germline V gene (reference sequence). CDR3 size: 15 residues. Trimming removed 1 base from V and 3 bases from J, with 16 bases in between. The CDR3 spells CAWSGPPGTLYEQYF. In DNA, the CDR3 is TGTGCCTGGAGTGGCCCACCGGGGACGCTCTACGAGCAGTACTTC.

V and J are TRBV13 and TRBJ1-4, with D unclear. V gave up 1 base and J gave up 4 bases, with 4 bases separating them. The CDR3 covers 13 residues. CDR1 and CDR2 from the germline V gene are PRHDT and FYEKMQ (reference sequence). This CDR3 reads CASSLEGNEKLFF. In DNA, the CDR3 is TGTGCCAGCAGCTTAGAGGGTAATGAAAAACTGTTTTTT.

The V gene is TRBV11-2, the J gene TRBJ2-5; 7 nucleotides line up with TRBD1. CDR3 length: 15 amino acids. CDR1 SGHAT and CDR2 FQNNGV come from the germline V gene. Losses at the gene ends were 5 bases for V and 4 bases for J; bases not matched to a gene: 10. In DNA, the CDR3 is TGTGCCAGCAGCCTCGGGACAGCCCAAGTAGAGACCCAGTACTTC. Translated, it gives CASSLGTAQVETQYF.

Remarks on this clone: Other DNA sequences in this specimen translate into the identical CDR3. The chain links TRBV7-2 to TRBJ2-7; 8 bases agree with TRBD1. This CDR3 has 15 amino acids. Germline CDR1 reads SGHTA; CDR2 reads FQGNSA. The V gene end was trimmed by 5 bases and the J gene end by 0 bases; junction bases not matched to a gene: 6. CDR3 amino acids: CASSPRTGSSYEQYF. The CDR3 nucleotides are TGTGCCAGCAGCCCGCGGACAGGGAGCTCCTACGAGCAGTACTTC. The variable domain in full, completed from reference TRBV7-2 and TRBJ2-7, reads GAGVSQSPSNKVTEKGKDVELRCDPISGHTALYWYRQSLGQGLEFLIYFQGNSAPDKSGLPSDRFSAERTGGSVSTLTIQRTQQEDSAVYLCASSPRTGSSYEQYFGPGTRLTVT.

The V and J genes are TRBV28 and TRBJ1-2; D is unresolved. Trimming took 5 bases from V and 2 from J, leaving 12 bases between them. CDR3 length: 14 amino acids. In germline, CDR1 is MDHEN, CDR2 SYDVKM. The CDR3 loop reads CASSIPSGNYGYTF. The CDR3 DNA follows: TGTGCCAGCAGTATTCCGTCGGGGAACTATGGCTACACCTTC.